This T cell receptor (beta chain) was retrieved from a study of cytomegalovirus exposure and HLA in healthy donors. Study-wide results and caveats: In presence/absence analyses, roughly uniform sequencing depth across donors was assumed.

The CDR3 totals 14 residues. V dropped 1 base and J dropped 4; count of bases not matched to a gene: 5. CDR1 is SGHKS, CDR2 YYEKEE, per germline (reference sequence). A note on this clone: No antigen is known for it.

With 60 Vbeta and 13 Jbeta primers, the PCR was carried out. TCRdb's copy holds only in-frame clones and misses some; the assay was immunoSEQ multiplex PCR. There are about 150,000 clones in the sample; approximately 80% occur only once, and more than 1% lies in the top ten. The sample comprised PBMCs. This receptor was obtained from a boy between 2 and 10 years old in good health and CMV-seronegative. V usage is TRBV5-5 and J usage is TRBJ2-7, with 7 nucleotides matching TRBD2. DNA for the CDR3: TGTGCCAGCAGCTTGATCCAGGGAGGGTACGAGCAGTACTTC. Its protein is CASSLIQGGYEQYF.